The 13 T cell receptor beta chains below come from one sample, sequenced in a study of blood T cell repertoires in COVID-19 (TCRdb year 2020). The library was built by means of the immunoSEQ multiplex PCR assay. TCRdb took this table from immuneACCESS and kept in-frame rearrangements with V and J called. Such tables lack part of the clones; where checked against another copy, unresolved V genes explain under half of the gap, and the rest is unexplained. This sample holds 45,000 to 50,000 clones; roughly nine tenths were observed only once. Jointly, the top ten make up under 9.5% of the sample. Source material: peripheral blood. The receptors here all came from a human donor in a cohort sampled during active COVID-19.

This clone came up once. This rearrangement joins TRBV4-3 to TRBJ2-2, with a weak D call TRBD1 (6 bases). The V end was cut by 3 bases, the J end by 4 bases, with 9 bases between. CDR3 length: 14 residues. Germline V CDR1 and CDR2: LGHNA, YSLEER. CDR3 residues: CASSQGAGTGELFF. The CDR3 coding sequence is TGCGCCAGCAGCCAGGGGGCTGGCACCGGGGAGCTGTTTTTT.

The chain couples TRBV29-1 to TRBJ2-7, with unresolved D. This CDR3 is 12 amino acids long. Trimming took off 7 bases at V and 6 bases at J, with 16 bases between the two ends. Looked up from germline, CDR1 is SQVTM and CDR2 is ANQGSEA. CDR3: CSGSDSLLEQYF. CDR3 coding DNA: TGCAGCGGTAGTGACTCCCTCCTCGAGCAGTACTTC.

The chain couples TRBV7-9 to TRBJ2-2; a possible D gene is TRBD1 (6 bases). Germline assignment: CDR1 SEHNR and CDR2 FQNEAQ (reference sequence). V was trimmed by 5 bases and J by 3 bases, leaving 10 bases between them. The CDR3 has 14 residues. Written as DNA, the CDR3 is TGTGCCAGCAGCGGCAACAGGGACACCGGGGAGCTGTTTTTT. Its translation: CASSGNRDTGELFF.

Written as DNA, the CDR3 is TGCGCCAGCAGCCAACAACGGACAGGCGTACAGTACTTC. Its protein is CASSQQRTGVQYF. The V call is TRBV4-1, the J call TRBJ2-7; 7 positions match TRBD1. Germline V gene data show CDR1 as MGHRA and CDR2 as YSYEKL. The trim removed 2 bases at V and 10 bases at J, leaving 8 bases unmatched. The length of the CDR3 is 13 residues.

The chain uses TRBV9 and TRBJ2-1, with 8 bases identical to TRBD2. CDR1 and CDR2 (germline): SGDLS, YYNGEE. Losses at the gene ends were 3 bases for V and 8 bases for J; bases not matched to a gene: 7. This CDR3 comprises 14 residues. This chain's CDR3 is CASSASGGTDEQFF. DNA of the CDR3: TGTGCCAGCAGCGCTTCGGGGGGGACGGATGAGCAGTTCTTC.

The chain carries TRBV15 and TRBJ1-4, with a weak D call TRBD1 (6 bases). This CDR3 region has 16 residues. CDR1 is LNHNV, CDR2 YYDKDF, per germline (reference sequence). The V end was cut by 3 bases, the J end by 10 bases, with 21 bases between. The CDR3 here is CATSSGERGGFVKLFF. CDR3 nucleotides: TGTGCCACCAGCAGCGGCGAACGAGGGGGTTTTGTAAAACTGTTTTTT. The complete variable domain, with remaining parts taken from reference TRBV15 and TRBJ1-4, reads DAMVIQNPRYQVTQFGKPVTLSCSQTLNHNVMYWYQQKSSQAPKLLFHYYDKDFNNEADTPDNFQSRRPNTSFCFLDIRSPGLGDTAMYLCATSSGERGGFVKLFFGSGTQLSVL.

The V gene is TRBV12-5, the J gene TRBJ2-5; 12 nucleotides agree with TRBD2. The junction had 7 bases not matched to a gene; V was cut back by 6 bases and J by 5 bases. This CDR3 comprises 15 residues. Per germline, CDR1 LGHNT and CDR2 FRNRAP. The CDR3 reads CASGPPGLAGETQYF. In DNA, the CDR3 is TGTGCTAGTGGGCCGCCGGGACTAGCGGGCGAGACCCAGTACTTC. Together with reference TRBV12-5 and TRBJ2-5, the CDR3 gives the full variable domain: DARVTQTPRHKVTEMGQEVTMRCQPILGHNTVFWYRQTMMQGLELLAYFRNRAPLDDSGMPKDRFSAEMPDATLATLKIQPSEPRDSAVYFCASGPPGLAGETQYFGPGTRLLVL.

The chain recombines TRBV6-5 with TRBJ1-1; 7 nucleotides line up with TRBD1. V shed 5 bases and J 4 bases; nucleotides not matched to a gene: 7. The germline V gene has CDR1 MNHEY and CDR2 SVGAGI. The CDR3 consists of 14 residues. The CDR3 sequence is CASSPGDRPTEAFF. DNA of the CDR3: TGTGCCAGCAGTCCGGGGGACAGACCCACTGAAGCTTTCTTT.

The chain carries TRBV27 and TRBJ1-1; D might be TRBD1 (6 bases). The germline V and J ends were trimmed by 4 bases and 6 bases, with 15 bases remaining between them. The germline CDR1 and CDR2 sequences are MNHEY and SMNVEV (reference sequence). CDR3 size: 14 residues. This CDR3 is CASSWGGPRAEAFF. In DNA form, the CDR3 reads TGTGCCAGCAGTTGGGGGGGGCCAAGAGCTGAAGCTTTCTTT.

The rearrangement links TRBV9 to TRBJ2-7; 7 nucleotides align to TRBD1. The CDR3 is made up of 14 amino acids. Germline values: CDR1 SGDLS, CDR2 YYNGEE. J gave up 10 bases and V 4 bases, and 14 bases lay outside the gene matches. As DNA, the CDR3 is TGTGCCAGCAGCCCCCGGGACAGACTACGAGAACAGTACTTC. Translation: CASSPRDRLREQYF.

CDR3 DNA: TGTGCCAGCAGTTACCGGGACAACGGGCCGGACAATCAGCCCCAGCATTTT. It is translated as CASSYRDNGPDNQPQHF. The rearrangement joins TRBV6-2 or TRBV6-3 to TRBJ1-5, with D tentatively TRBD1 (6 bases). This CDR3 contains 17 residues. Between the trimmed V and J ends, which lost 2 bases and 3 bases, there was a span of 17 bases. Germline values: CDR1 MNHEY, CDR2 SVGEGT.

The chain is built from TRBV18 and TRBJ1-1; D may be TRBD1 (6 bases). V lost 3 bases and J 0 bases, leaving 26 bases between the germline ends. Germline V gives CDR1 KGHSH, CDR2 LQKENI. The CDR3 consists of 20 residues. CDR3 nucleotide sequence: TGTGCCAGCTCACCGGTCCCCCATATCCGACCGGACAGCATGAACACTGAAGCTTTCTTT. Residues: CASSPVPHIRPDSMNTEAFF.

The gene calls are TRBV6-5 and TRBJ1-4; D unresolved. Trimming removed 8 bases from V and 7 bases from J, with 14 bases in between. Germline V gene lookup returns CDR1 MNHEY and CDR2 SVGAGI. The CDR3 spans 13 residues. This chain's CDR3 is CASQRVQGEKLFF. DNA for the CDR3: TGTGCCAGCCAGCGGGTCCAAGGTGAAAAACTGTTTTTT.